Here is one TCR beta chain with its context. Antigen: not known. This sample is part of a study of blood T cells in healthy people across ages. Findings of the study overall: It was not possible, with unsorted PBMCs, to conclusively compare naive and antigen-experienced cells. As naive T cell percentage varied, TCR beta diversity correlated strongly with it. Both naive CD4+ cell counts and diversity were greater in long-lived donors than in aged donors. Unknown CMV status may confound age-related changes in expanded clones.

The germline V gene encodes CDR1 SGHRS and CDR2 YFSETQ. The CDR3 totals 13 residues. V lost 3 bases and J lost 6, with 11 bases in between. A second about 6 to 12 cycle PCR used barcoded and J-beta primers. Each CDR3 protein is one row after TCRdb ran MiXCR on the 5' RACE reads. The data show 1,500,000 or so distinct CDR3 sequences, roughly 43% seen once. The sample was blood. The rearrangement uses TRBV5-1 and TRBJ2-3; D gene ambiguous. This clonotype was sampled from a woman aged 18-30 years in good health. The CDR3 DNA is TGCGCCAGCAGCTCCCACCGTCCCGATACGCAGTATTTT. It translates to CASSSHRPDTQYF.